In its sample, the clone carrying this T cell receptor beta chain was seen a few times. Its cognate antigen is unknown. This sample was included in a study of blood T cells in healthy people across ages. This CDR3 has 10 residues. Germline lookup yields CDR1 SQVTM and CDR2 ANQGSEA. V lost 4 bases and J lost 8, with 8 bases in between. Donors were systemically healthy Caucasian individuals from Russia aged roughly 6 to 90 years. Regarding the study as a whole: Diversity was higher, and naive CD4+ cells more numerous, in long-lived donors than in aged donors. Strongly correlated with naive T cell percentage was TCR beta diversity.

PCR was performed a second time for about 6 to 12 cycles using a sample-barcoded 5' primer and a J-beta primer mix. The template-switch adaptor was a 5' adaptor with 12 random nucleotides. It tagged each cDNA molecule. One entry per CDR3 protein results from TCRdb running MiXCR on the 5' RACE reads. The data hold roughly 1.5 million distinct CDR3 sequences, with about 45% observed a single time. The chain combines TRBV29-1 with TRBJ1-2, with a tentative D call TRBD1 (6 bases). The sequencing sample was made of blood. The sequence derives from a woman aged 18 to 35 in good health. Written as DNA, the CDR3 is TGCAGCGTTGCAGGGGAAGGCTACACCTTC. Residues: CSVAGEGYTF.